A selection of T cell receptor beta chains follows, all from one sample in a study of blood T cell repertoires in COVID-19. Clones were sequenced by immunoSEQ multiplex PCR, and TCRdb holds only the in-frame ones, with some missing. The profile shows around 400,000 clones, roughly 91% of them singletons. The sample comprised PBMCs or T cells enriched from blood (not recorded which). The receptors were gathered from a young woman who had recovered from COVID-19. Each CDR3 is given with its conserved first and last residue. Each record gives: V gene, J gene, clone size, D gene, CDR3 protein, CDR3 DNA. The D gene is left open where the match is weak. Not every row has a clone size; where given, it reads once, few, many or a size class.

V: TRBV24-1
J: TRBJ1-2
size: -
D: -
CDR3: CATSGTVGGYTF
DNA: TGTGCCACCAGTGGGACAGTGGGAGGCTACACCTTC

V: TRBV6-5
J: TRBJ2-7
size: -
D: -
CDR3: CATEQGVSSGEQYF
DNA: TGTGCCACTGAACAAGGGGTTTCGTCGGGCGAGCAGTACTTC

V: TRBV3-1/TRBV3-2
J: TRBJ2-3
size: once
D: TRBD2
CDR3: CASSQRGVRGGTDTQYF
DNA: TGTGCCAGCAGCCAGCGGGGGGTAAGAGGGGGCACAGATACGCAGTATTTT

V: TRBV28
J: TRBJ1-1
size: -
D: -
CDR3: CASTIPLNTEAFF
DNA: TGTGCCAGCACTATTCCCCTGAACACTGAAGCTTTCTTT

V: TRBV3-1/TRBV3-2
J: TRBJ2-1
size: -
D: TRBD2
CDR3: CASSLASGEQFF
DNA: TGTGCCAGCAGCCTCGCTAGCGGAGAGCAGTTCTTC

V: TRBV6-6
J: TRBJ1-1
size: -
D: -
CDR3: CASLRLNMNTEAFF
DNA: TGTGCCAGCCTAAGACTGAACATGAACACTGAAGCTTTCTTT

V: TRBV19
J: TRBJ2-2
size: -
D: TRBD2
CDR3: CASSIRRGGPTENTGELFF
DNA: TGTGCCAGTAGTATTCGGCGGGGGGGACCCACCGAGAACACCGGGGAGCTGTTTTTT

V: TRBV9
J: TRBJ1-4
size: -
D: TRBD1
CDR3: CASSEGDRGNNEKLFF
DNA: TGTGCCAGCAGCGAGGGGGACAGGGGAAATAATGAAAAACTGTTTTTT

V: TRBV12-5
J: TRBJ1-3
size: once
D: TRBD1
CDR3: CASGLPPPGQGAVGNTIYF
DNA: TGTGCTAGTGGTTTACCCCCCCCGGGACAGGGGGCGGTTGGAAACACCATATATTTT

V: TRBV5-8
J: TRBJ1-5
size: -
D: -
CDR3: CASSLGQGQPQHF
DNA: TGTGCCAGCAGCTTGGGGCAGGGGCAGCCCCAGCATTTT

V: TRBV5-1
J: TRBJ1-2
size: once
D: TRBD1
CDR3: CASSLGQVYGYTF
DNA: TGCGCCAGCAGCTTAGGACAGGTCTATGGCTACACCTTC

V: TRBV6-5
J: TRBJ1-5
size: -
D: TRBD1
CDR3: CASNNRGQPQHF
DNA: TGTGCCAGCAATAACAGGGGTCAGCCCCAGCATTTT

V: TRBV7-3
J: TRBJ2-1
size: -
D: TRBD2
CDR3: CASSSTGGYEQFF
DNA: TGTGCCAGCAGCTCAACCGGGGGGTATGAGCAGTTCTTC

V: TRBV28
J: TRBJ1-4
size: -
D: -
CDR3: CASSYPSNPTNEKLFF
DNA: TGTGCCAGCAGTTACCCGTCTAACCCAACTAATGAAAAACTGTTTTTT

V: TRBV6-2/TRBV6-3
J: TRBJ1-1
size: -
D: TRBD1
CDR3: CASSGTGAEAFF
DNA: TGTGCCAGCAGCGGGACAGGAGCTGAAGCTTTCTTT

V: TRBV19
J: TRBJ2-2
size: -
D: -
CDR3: CASTDDRPTRGTGELFF
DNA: TGTGCCAGTACGGACGACCGCCCCACACGGGGGACCGGGGAGCTGTTTTTT

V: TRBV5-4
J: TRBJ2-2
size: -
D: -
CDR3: CASSFTGSGELFF
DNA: TGTGCCAGCAGCTTCACGGGTTCCGGGGAGCTGTTTTTT

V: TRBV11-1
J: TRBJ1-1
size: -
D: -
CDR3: CASSLFTGNTEAFF
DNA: TGTGCCAGCAGCTTATTCACGGGGAACACTGAAGCTTTCTTT

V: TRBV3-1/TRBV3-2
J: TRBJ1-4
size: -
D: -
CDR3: CASSQKEGKLFF
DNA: TGTGCCAGCAGCCAAAAGGAGGGAAAACTGTTTTTT

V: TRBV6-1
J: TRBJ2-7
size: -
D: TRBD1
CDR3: CASSELVGGLGEQYF
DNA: TGTGCCAGCAGTGAATTGGTAGGGGGCTTGGGCGAGCAGTACTTC

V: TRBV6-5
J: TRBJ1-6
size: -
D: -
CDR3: CASSRTENNSPLHF
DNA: TGTGCCAGCAGTCGGACAGAAAATAATTCACCCCTCCACTTT

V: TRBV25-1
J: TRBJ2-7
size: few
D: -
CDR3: CASSESTGFTYEQYF
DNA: TGTGCCAGCAGTGAATCTACAGGTTTCACCTACGAGCAGTACTTC

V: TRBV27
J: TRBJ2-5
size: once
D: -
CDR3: CASSPRSPRETQYF
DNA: TGTGCCAGCAGTCCGAGATCACCTCGAGAGACCCAGTACTTC

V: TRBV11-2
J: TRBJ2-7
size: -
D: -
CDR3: CASSLDRGGRTYEQYF
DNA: TGTGCCAGCAGCTTAGATAGGGGGGGACGAACCTACGAGCAGTACTTC

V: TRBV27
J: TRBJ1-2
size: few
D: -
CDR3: CASSRVGGIQGYNYGYTF
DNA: TGTGCCAGCAGTCGAGTAGGGGGAATTCAGGGCTATAACTATGGCTACACCTTC

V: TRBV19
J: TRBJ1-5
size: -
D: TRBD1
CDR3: CASTTGVSNQPQHF
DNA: TGTGCCAGTACGACAGGGGTTAGCAATCAGCCCCAGCATTTT

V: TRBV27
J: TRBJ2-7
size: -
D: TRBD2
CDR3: CASSFTSGSSYEQYF
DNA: TGTGCCAGCAGTTTTACTAGCGGGAGCTCCTACGAGCAGTACTTC

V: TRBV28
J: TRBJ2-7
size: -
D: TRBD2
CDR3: CASSNGTRVPYEQYF
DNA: TGTGCCAGCAGTAACGGGACTAGGGTGCCCTACGAGCAGTACTTC

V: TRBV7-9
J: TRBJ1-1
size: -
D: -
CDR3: CASSELQGMNTEAFF
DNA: TGTGCCAGCAGCGAGCTACAGGGTATGAACACTGAAGCTTTCTTT

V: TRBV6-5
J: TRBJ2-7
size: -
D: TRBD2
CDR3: CASSYGRGPREQYF
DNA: TGTGCCAGCAGTTACGGGAGGGGTCCCCGGGAGCAGTACTTC

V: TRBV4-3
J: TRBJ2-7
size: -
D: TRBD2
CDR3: CASSQDGGGGRGSYEQYF
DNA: TGCGCCAGCAGCCAAGATGGCGGGGGGGGGCGCGGGTCCTACGAGCAGTACTTC

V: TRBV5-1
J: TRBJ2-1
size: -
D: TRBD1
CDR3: CASSLGQGAYNEQFF
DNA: TGCGCCAGCAGCTTGGGGCAGGGGGCCTACAATGAGCAGTTCTTC

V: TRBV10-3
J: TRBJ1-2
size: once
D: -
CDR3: CAISESNRDGGYTF
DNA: TGTGCCATCAGTGAGTCGAACAGGGACGGTGGCTACACCTTC

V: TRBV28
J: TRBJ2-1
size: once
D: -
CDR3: CASRTLAEGSYNEQFF
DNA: TGTGCCAGCAGGACCTTAGCGGAGGGCTCCTACAATGAGCAGTTCTTC